These T cell receptor beta chains were read from a single sample in a study of cytomegalovirus exposure and HLA in healthy donors. Sequencing was performed with immunoSEQ multiplex PCR; in TCRdb, only in-frame clones are kept and a portion is missing. The sample includes under 200,000 clones, approximately 81% of them seen just once. Sequencing was performed on PBMCs. Receptors were obtained from a woman aged 45-60 years in good health and CMV-seronegative. The CDR3 runs from the conserved cysteine through the conserved F or W. The D gene is left open where the match is weak. Size is omitted from some rows. Given values are once, few, many or a class for expanded clones.

d_call clone_size j_call v_call cdr3_nt cdr3_aa
NA NA TRBJ2-2 TRBV7-7 TGTGCCAGCAGCTTACTTGAGGGCGGGGAGCTGTTTTTT CASSLLEGGELFF
TRBD1 NA TRBJ1-1 TRBV5-8 TGTGCCAGCAGCTGGGGGACAGGGAACACTGAAGCTTTCTTT CASSWGTGNTEAFF
TRBD2 NA TRBJ2-1 TRBV27 TGTGCCAGCAGTTTCTCGAGCGGGGGGTACAATGAGCAGTTCTTC CASSFSSGGYNEQFF
TRBD2 many TRBJ2-3 TRBV19 TGTGCCAGTAGTAGATCTAGCGGGCCGGTGGCAGATACGCAGTATTTT CASSRSSGPVADTQYF
NA NA TRBJ1-5 TRBV11-2 TGTGCCAGCAGCTCCGGGGGAAGGAGCAATCAGCCCCAGCATTTT CASSSGGRSNQPQHF
TRBD2 NA TRBJ2-5 TRBV7-2 TGTGCCAGCAGCTTAGCGCTCCCCCCTCGGGGCGGGAGGGCCCAGGGGACCCAGTACTTC CASSLALPPRGGRAQGTQYF
NA NA TRBJ1-1 TRBV28 TGTGCCAGCACCCAAAGACAGAGAAACACTGAAGCTTTCTTT CASTQRQRNTEAFF
TRBD2 NA TRBJ2-1 TRBV29-1 TGCAGCGACGAAAGGGAGGGCCACTACAATGAGCAGTTCTTC CSDEREGHYNEQFF
TRBD2 NA TRBJ2-1 TRBV9 TGTGCCAGCAGCGTAACTAGCGGGAGGGAGAATGAGCAGTTCTTC CASSVTSGRENEQFF
NA few TRBJ2-1 TRBV5-4 TGTGCCAGCAGCTTGATTGGACAGAGACACAATGAGCAGTTCTTC CASSLIGQRHNEQFF
NA NA TRBJ1-1 TRBV29-1 TGCAGCGCCCGGGGGGGGAGGGCGGAGACTGAAGCTTTCTTT CSARGGRAETEAFF
NA few TRBJ2-3 TRBV4-2 TGTGCCAGCAGCCAAGCCGCAGGGGCCGGGACAGATACGCAGTATTTT CASSQAAGAGTDTQYF
TRBD2 few TRBJ2-1 TRBV15 TGTGCCACCAGCAGAGATAGGAGCGGGAGGGCCAATGAGCAGTTCTTC CATSRDRSGRANEQFF
NA NA TRBJ2-7 TRBV21-1 TGTGCCAGCAGCAAAGGGACTAGCGGGAGGAGGGCCCTTTACGAGCAGTACTTC CASSKGTSGRRALYEQYF
NA NA TRBJ1-4 TRBV4-3 TGCGCCAGCAGCCAAGATATGACTGCAACTAATGAAAAACTGTTTTTT CASSQDMTATNEKLFF
TRBD2 NA TRBJ2-1 TRBV2 TGTGCCAGCAGCCAGACTAGCGGGAGGTCTGAGCAGTTCTTC CASSQTSGRSEQFF
TRBD1 NA TRBJ2-7 TRBV20-1 TGCAGTCTGACAGGGGGCCGCGAGCAGTACTTC CSLTGGREQYF
TRBD2 NA TRBJ2-5 TRBV4-3 TGCGCCAGCAGCCAAGATAGAGCGGGGGGTCCGTACCAAGAGACCCAGTACTTC CASSQDRAGGPYQETQYF
TRBD2 NA TRBJ2-1 TRBV9 TGTGCCAGCAGCTCTTTCGGACTAGGCTATGAGCAGTTCTTC CASSSFGLGYEQFF
TRBD1 once TRBJ1-4 TRBV19 TGTGCCAGTAGTATAACGGGGACAGGGGGTTTTGAAAAACTGTTTTTT CASSITGTGGFEKLFF
NA NA TRBJ1-5 TRBV2 TGTGCCACGGGTCAGGGGAACAATCAGCCCCAGCATTTT CATGQGNNQPQHF